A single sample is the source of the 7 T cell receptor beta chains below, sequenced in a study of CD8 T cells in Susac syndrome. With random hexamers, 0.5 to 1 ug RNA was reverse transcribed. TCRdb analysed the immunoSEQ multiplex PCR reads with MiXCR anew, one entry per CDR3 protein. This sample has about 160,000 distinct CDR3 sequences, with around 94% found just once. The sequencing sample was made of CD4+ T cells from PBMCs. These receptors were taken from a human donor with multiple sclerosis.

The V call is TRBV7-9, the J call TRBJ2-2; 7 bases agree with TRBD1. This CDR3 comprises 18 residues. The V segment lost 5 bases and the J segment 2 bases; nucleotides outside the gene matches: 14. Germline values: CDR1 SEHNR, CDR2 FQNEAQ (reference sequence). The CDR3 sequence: CASSQNPRGGKNTGELFF. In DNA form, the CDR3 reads TGTGCCAGCAGCCAAAACCCGAGAGGGGGCAAAAACACCGGGGAGCTGTTTTTT.

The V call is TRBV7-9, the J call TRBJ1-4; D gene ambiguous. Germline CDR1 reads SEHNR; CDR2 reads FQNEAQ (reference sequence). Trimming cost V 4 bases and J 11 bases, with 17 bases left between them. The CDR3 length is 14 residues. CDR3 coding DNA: TGTGCCAGCAGCTCCTTTAGAGGTGGTCCGAAACTGTTTTTT. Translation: CASSSFRGGPKLFF.

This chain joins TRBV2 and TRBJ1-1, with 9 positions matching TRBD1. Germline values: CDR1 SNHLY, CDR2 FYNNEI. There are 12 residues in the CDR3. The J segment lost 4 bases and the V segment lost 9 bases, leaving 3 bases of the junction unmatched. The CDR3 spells CASATGGTEAFF. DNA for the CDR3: TGTGCCAGTGCGACAGGGGGCACTGAAGCTTTCTTT.

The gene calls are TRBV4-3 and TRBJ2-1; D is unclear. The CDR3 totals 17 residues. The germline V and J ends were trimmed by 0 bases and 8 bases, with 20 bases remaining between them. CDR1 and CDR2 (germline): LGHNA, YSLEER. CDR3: CASSQDLRQYIRDEQFF. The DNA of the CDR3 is TGCGCCAGCAGCCAAGATTTAAGGCAGTACATCCGCGATGAGCAGTTCTTC.

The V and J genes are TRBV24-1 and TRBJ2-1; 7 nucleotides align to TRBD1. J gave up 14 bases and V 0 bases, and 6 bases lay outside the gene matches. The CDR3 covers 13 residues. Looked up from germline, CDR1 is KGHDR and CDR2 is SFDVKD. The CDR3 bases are TGTGCCACCAGTGATTTGTCCCGACAGGGAGAGTTCTTC. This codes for CATSDLSRQGEFF.

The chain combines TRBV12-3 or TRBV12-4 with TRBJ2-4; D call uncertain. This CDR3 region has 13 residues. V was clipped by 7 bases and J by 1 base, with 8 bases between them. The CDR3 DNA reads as TGTGCCAGCACCTATACGGCCAAAAACATTCAGTACTTC. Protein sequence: CASTYTAKNIQYF.

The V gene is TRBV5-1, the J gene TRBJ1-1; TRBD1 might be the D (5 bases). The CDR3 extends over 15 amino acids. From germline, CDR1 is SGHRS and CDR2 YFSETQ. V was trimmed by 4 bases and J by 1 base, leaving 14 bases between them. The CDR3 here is CASSPPDQGNTEAFF. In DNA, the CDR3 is TGCGCCAGCAGCCCCCCGGATCAGGGGAACACTGAAGCTTTCTTT.